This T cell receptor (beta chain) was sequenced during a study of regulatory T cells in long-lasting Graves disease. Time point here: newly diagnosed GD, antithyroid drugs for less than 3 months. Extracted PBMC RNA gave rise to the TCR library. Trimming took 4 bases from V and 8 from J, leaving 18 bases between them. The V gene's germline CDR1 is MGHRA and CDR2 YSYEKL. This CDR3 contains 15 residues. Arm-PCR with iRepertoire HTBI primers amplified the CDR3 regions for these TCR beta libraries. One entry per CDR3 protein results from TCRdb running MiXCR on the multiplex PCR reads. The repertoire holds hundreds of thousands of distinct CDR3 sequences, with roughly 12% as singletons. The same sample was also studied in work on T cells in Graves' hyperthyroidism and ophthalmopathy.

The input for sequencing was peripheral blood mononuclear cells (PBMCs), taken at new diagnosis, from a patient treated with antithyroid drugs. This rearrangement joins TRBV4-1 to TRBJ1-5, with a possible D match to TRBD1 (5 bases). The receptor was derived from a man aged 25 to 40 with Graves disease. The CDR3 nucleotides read TGCGCCAGCAGCCTCATCGCGGACCGGGGGGAGCCCCAGCATTTT. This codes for CASSLIADRGEPQHF.